This T cell receptor beta chain was recorded in a study of regulatory T cells in long-lasting Graves disease. Study conclusions and caveats: Favoring TRBV28, TRBJ1-2 and TRBJ2-5 was a feature seen in persistent disease.

Time point of the sample: newly diagnosed GD, antithyroid drugs for less than 3 months. RNA extracted from PBMCs served as the sequencing template. The guidelines of the American Thyroid Association were the basis for diagnosing Graves' disease. Through Arm-PCR of CDR3 regions and iRepertoire HTBI primers, TCR beta libraries were built. Per the original methods: Identification of gene segments yielded more than 60 TRBV and more than eleven TRBJ across samples. One entry per CDR3 protein, called by TCRdb with MiXCR from the multiplex PCR reads. The V and J calls shown here were made by TCRdb, not taken from the authors' results. Among 300,000 to 400,000 distinct CDR3 sequences listed, about a sixth were seen once. The sample holds many counts of this clonotype. Its antigen is currently unknown. The CDR3 consists of 12 residues. V lost 5 bases and J 9 bases, leaving 11 bases between the germline ends.

This chain uses TRBV12-3 or TRBV12-4 with TRBJ1-5; D uncertain. The sequence came from a female donor with Graves disease. This specimen consisted of peripheral blood mononuclear cells (PBMCs), obtained at new diagnosis, from a patient treated with antithyroid drugs. CDR3 nucleotide sequence: TGTGCCAGCAGTCCAAGCTGGGGGCCCCAGCATTTT. Protein sequence: CASSPSWGPQHF.